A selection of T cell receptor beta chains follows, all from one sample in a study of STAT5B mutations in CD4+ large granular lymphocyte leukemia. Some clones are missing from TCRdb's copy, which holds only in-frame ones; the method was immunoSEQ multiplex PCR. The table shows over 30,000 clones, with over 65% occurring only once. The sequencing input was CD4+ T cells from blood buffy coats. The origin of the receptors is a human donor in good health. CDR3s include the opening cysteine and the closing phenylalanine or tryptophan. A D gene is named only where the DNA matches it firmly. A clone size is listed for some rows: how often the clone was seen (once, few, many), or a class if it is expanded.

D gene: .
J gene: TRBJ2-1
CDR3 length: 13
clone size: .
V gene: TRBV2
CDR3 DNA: TGTGCCAGCAATGTCAGAACCTACAATGAGCAGTTCTTC
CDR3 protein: CASNVRTYNEQFF

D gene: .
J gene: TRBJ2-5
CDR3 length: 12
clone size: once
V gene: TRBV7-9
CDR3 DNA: TGTGCCAGCAGCTTAGACTCCAAGACCCAGTACTTC
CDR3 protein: CASSLDSKTQYF

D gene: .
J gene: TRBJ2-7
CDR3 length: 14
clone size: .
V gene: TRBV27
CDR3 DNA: TGTGCCAGCAGTCCGACCCGACTGAGCTACGAGCAGTACTTC
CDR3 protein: CASSPTRLSYEQYF

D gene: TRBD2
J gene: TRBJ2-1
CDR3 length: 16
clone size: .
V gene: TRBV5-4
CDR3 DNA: TGTGCCAGCAGCGACTCCCGGGTGGGGGGGTGGAATGAGCAGTTCTTC
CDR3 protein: CASSDSRVGGWNEQFF

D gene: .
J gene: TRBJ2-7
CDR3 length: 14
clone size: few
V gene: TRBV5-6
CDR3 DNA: TGTGCCAGCAGGCTCTCAGGGGCCACCTACGAGCAGTACTTC
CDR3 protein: CASRLSGATYEQYF

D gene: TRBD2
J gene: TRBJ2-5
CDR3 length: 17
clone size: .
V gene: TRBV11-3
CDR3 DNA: TGTGCCAGCAGCTTATCCCCACTAGCGGGGATCCAAGAGACCCAGTACTTC
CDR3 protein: CASSLSPLAGIQETQYF

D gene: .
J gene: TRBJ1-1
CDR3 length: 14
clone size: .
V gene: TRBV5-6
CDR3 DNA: TGTGCCAGCAGCTTGAGGACGATGAACACTGAAGCTTTCTTT
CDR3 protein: CASSLRTMNTEAFF

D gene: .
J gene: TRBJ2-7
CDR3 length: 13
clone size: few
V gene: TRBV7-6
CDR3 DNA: TGTGCCAGCAGCCAACTAGGGGCCTACGAGCAGTACTTC
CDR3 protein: CASSQLGAYEQYF

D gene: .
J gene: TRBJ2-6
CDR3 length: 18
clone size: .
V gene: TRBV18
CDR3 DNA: TGTGCCAGCTCACCATCCGGGACACCCGGCTCTGGGGCCAACGTCCTGACTTTC
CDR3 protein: CASSPSGTPGSGANVLTF

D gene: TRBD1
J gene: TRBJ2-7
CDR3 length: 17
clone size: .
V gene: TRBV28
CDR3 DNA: TGTGCCAGCAGTTCTCATCCGGGACAGGGGGCGGGGAGCGAGCAGTACTTC
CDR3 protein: CASSSHPGQGAGSEQYF

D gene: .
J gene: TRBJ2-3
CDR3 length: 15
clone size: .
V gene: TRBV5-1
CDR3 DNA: TGCGCCAGCAGCTCCTTAGTAGTTAGCACAGATACGCAGTATTTT
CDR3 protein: CASSSLVVSTDTQYF

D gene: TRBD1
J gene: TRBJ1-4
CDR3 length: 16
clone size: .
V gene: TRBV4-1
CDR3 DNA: TGCGCCAGCAGCCGAACAGGGGCCGAGTTTAATGAAAAACTGTTTTTT
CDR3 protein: CASSRTGAEFNEKLFF

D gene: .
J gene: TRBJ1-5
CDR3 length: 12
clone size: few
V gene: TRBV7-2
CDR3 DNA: TGTGCCAGCAGCCCCGACAATCAGCCCCAGCATTTT
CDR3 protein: CASSPDNQPQHF

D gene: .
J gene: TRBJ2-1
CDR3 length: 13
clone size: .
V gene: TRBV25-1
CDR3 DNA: TGTGCCAGCAGTAGATTCAGGGACAATGAGCAGTTCTTC
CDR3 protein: CASSRFRDNEQFF

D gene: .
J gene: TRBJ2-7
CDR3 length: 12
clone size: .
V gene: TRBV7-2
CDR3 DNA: TGTGCCAGCAGCCCCCAGGCCTACGAGCAGTACTTC
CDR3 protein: CASSPQAYEQYF

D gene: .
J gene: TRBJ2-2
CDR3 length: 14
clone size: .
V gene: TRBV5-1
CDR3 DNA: TGCGCCAGCAGCTTGGTGGTAGACACCGGGGAGCTGTTTTTT
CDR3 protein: CASSLVVDTGELFF

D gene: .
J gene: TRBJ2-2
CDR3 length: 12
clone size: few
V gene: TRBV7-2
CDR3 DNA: TGTGCCAGCAGCCCCTCCATCGGGGAGCTGTTTTTT
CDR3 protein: CASSPSIGELFF

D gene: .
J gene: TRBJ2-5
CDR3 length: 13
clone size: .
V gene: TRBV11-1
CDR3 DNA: TGTGCCAGCAGCTTCGGCGGTCAAGAGACCCAGTACTTC
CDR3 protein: CASSFGGQETQYF

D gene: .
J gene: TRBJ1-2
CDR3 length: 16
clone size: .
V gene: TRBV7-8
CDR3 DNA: TGTGCCAGCAGCCCGCTGAACCTCAGGGGCGGCTATGGCTACACCTTC
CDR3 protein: CASSPLNLRGGYGYTF

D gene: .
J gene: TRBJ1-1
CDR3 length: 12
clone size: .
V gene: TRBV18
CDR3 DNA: TGTGCCAGCTCGAAAGTGAACACTGAAGCTTTCTTT
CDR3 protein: CASSKVNTEAFF

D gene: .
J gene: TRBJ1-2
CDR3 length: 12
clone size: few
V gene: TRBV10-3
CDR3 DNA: TGTGCCATCAGTGAGTCGGTGGGTGGCTACACCTTC
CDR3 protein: CAISESVGGYTF

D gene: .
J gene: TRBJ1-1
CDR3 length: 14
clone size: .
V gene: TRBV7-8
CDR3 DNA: TGTGCCAGCAGCTTAGGGCACCCGAACACTGAAGCTTTCTTT
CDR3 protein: CASSLGHPNTEAFF

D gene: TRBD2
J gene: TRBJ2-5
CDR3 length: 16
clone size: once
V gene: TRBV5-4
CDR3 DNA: TGTGCCAGCAGCCGGGGACTAGCGGGAGGTCAAGAGACCCAGTACTTC
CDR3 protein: CASSRGLAGGQETQYF

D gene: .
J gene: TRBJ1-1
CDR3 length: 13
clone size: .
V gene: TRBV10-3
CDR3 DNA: TGTGCCATCAGTGAGTCCTCGAACACTGAAGCTTTCTTT
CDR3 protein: CAISESSNTEAFF

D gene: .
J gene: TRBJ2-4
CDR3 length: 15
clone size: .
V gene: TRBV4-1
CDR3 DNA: TGCGCCAGCAGCCAAGTGACAGGTGTTAGAAACATTCAGTACTTC
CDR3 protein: CASSQVTGVRNIQYF

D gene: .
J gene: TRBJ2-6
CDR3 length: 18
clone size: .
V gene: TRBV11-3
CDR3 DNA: TGTGCCAGCAGCTTCCTCCTCGGGGGAAGCGCTGGGGCCAACGTCCTGACTTTC
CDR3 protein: CASSFLLGGSAGANVLTF

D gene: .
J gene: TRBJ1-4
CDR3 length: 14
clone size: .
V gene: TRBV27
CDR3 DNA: TGTGCCAGCAGCTCGGGCGGCACTAATGAAAAACTGTTTTTT
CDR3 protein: CASSSGGTNEKLFF

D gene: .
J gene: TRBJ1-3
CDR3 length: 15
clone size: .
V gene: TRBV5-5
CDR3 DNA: TGTGCCAGCAGCTTGGACACTATGACTGGAAACACCATATATTTT
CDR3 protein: CASSLDTMTGNTIYF

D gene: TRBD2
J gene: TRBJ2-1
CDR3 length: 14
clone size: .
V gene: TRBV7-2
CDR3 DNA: TGTGCCAGCAGCTTCGGACTAGCGGAACTGGAGCAGTTCTTC
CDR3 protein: CASSFGLAELEQFF

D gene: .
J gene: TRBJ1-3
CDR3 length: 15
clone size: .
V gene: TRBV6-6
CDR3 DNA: TGTGCCAGCAGTGCACAGAAAGAGGGGGGAAACACCATATATTTT
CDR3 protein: CASSAQKEGGNTIYF

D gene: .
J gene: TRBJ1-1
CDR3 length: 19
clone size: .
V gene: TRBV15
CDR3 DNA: TGTGCCACCAGCAGTCCCCTCCGTGGGGGCCAGACGGGGAACACTGAAGCTTTCTTT
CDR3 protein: CATSSPLRGGQTGNTEAFF

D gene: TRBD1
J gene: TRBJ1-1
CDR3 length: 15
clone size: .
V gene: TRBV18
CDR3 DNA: TGTGCCAGCTCAAGCTCCGGGACAGGGTTGGGTGAAGCTTTCTTT
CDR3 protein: CASSSSGTGLGEAFF

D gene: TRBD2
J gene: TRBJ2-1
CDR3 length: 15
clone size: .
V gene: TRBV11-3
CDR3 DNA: TGTGCCAGCAGCTCGGGACTAGCGGTCACCAACGAGCAGTTCTTC
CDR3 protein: CASSSGLAVTNEQFF

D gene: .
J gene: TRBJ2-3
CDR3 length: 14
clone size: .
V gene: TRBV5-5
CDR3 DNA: TGTGCCAGCAGCTTGTTGGGGGGCAGAGCAACGCAGTATTTT
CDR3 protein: CASSLLGGRATQYF

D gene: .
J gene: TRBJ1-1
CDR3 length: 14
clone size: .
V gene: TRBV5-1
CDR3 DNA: TGCGCCAGCAGCCCACAGATCCTGAACACTGAAGCTTTCTTT
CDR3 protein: CASSPQILNTEAFF

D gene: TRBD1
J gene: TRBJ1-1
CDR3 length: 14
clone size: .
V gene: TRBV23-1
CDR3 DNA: TGCGCCAGCAGTCCGGGACAGGGGACCACTGAAGCTTTCTTT
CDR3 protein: CASSPGQGTTEAFF

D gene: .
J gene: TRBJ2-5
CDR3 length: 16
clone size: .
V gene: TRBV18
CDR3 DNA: TGTGCCAGCTCACCATTTCCGGGGGCGCAAAGGGAGACCCAGTACTTC
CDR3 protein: CASSPFPGAQRETQYF

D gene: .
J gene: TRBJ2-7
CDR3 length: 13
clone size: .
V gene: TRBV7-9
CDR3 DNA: TGTGCCAGCAGCCAAGCGAGTTCCTACGAGCAGTACTTC
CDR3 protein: CASSQASSYEQYF

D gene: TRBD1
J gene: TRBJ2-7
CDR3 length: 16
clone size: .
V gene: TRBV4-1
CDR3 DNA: TGCGCCAGCAGCCAAGGCGAAAGGACAGGGAGCTACGAGCAGTACTTC
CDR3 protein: CASSQGERTGSYEQYF

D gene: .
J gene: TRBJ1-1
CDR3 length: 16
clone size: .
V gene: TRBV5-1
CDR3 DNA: TGCGCCAGCAGCTTACAGATTGGACGAATGAACACTGAAGCTTTCTTT
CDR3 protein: CASSLQIGRMNTEAFF

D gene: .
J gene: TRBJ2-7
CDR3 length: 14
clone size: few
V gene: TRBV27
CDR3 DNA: TGTGCCAGCAGCACCTCAGGGGGGAACTACGAGCAGTACTTC
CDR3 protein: CASSTSGGNYEQYF

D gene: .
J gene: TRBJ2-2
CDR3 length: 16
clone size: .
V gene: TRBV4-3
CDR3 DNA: TGCGCCAGCAGCCGCTGGGGACAAATGAACACCGGGGAGCTGTTTTTT
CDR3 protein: CASSRWGQMNTGELFF

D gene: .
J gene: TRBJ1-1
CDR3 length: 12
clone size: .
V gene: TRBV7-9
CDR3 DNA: TGTGCCAGCAGGTTGACCAACACTGAAGCTTTCTTT
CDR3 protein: CASRLTNTEAFF

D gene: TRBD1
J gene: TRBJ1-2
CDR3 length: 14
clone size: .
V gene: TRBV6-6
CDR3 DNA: TGTGCCAGCAGTTACTCCCGGACAGGGGACGGCTACACCTTC
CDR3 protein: CASSYSRTGDGYTF

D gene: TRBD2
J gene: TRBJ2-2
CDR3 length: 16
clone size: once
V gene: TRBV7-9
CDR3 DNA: TGTGCCAGCAGCACGCTAGCGGGGGGGAGCACCGGGGAGCTGTTTTTT
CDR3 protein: CASSTLAGGSTGELFF